This T cell receptor (beta chain) is from a study of OX40 agonist ivuxolimab in advanced cancers. Across the study: Ivuxolimab, an agonist antibody against OX40 (CD134), was given to patients. Study findings and constraints: The expanded peripheral T cells' antigen specificity was not determined. In CD8+ T cells, expanded clones were on average more numerous than in CD4+.

Comment on this clone: As yet, its antigen is unknown.

Libraries were prepared by immunoSEQ multiplex PCR; TCRdb keeps only in-frame clonotypes and omits some of them. The table records tens of thousands of clones, approximately 86% of them present only once. The sequencing here drew on CD4+ or CD8+ T cells sorted from blood, taken in a trial of the OX40 agonist ivuxolimab. This receptor was identified in an adult with an advanced solid tumor such as melanoma, head and neck, liver or kidney cancer.

CDR3 coding DNA: TGTGCCTGGAGTTACAGGGGCGCCTACAATGAGCAGTTCTTC. It specifies CAWSYRGAYNEQFF. The V gene is TRBV30, the J gene TRBJ2-1; 7 positions match TRBD1. Germline V gene data show CDR1 as GTSNPN and CDR2 as SVGIG (reference sequence). The CDR3 sequence is 14 residues long. J lost 2 bases, V lost 2 bases, and 3 bases had no gene match.